This T cell receptor beta chain was captured by sequencing in a study of shared clonotypes between healthy human individuals. Germline V gene sequence: CDR1 SGHNT, CDR2 YYREEE (reference sequence). The CDR3 is 14 residues long. The V and J ends lost 2 bases and 7 bases, in that order; junction bases with no gene match: 6. Per sorted-subset replicate PCR, input was 150 to 250 ng DNA, representing about 32,000 T cell genomes. Original handling: Sequence data from immunoSEQ were junction-only and lacked quality scores; consequently, filtering differed. TCRdb's copy holds only in-frame clones and misses some; the assay was immunoSEQ multiplex PCR. V and J calls and clone size are given by that table; D and trimming were obtained from the DNA. The sample has about 1.5 million clones; 95% to 99% are singletons. CD4+ cells underwent separation, giving CD45RA+ naive and CD45RA-negative memory subsets.

The source is a man aged 25-45 years in good health. The specimen was naive CD4+ T cells sorted from blood. Subset of the sample: CD45RA+ positively selected. V is TRBV5-4 and J is TRBJ2-7; 10 nucleotides match TRBD2. As DNA, the CDR3 is TGTGCCAGCAGCTTTAGCGGGAGGCCCTTGGAGCAGTACTTC. Its protein product is CASSFSGRPLEQYF.